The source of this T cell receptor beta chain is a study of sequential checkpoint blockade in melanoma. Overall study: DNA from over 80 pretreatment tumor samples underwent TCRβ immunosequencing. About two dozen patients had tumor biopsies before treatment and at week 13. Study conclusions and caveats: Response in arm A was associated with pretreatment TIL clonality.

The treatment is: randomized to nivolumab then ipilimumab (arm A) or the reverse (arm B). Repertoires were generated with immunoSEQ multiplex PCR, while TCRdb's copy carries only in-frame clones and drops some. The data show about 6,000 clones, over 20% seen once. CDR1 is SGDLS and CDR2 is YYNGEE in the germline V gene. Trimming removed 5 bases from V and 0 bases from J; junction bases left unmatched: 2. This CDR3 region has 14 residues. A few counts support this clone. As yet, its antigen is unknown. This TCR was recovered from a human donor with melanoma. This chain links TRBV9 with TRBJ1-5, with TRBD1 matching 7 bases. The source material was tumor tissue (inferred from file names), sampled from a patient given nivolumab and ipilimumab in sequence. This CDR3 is CASRGTVSNQPQHF. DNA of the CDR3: TGTGCCAGCAGAGGGACAGTTAGCAATCAGCCCCAGCATTTT.